These T cell receptor beta chains were read from a single sample in a study of cytomegalovirus exposure and HLA in healthy donors. Method: immunoSEQ multiplex PCR; TCRdb's copy keeps in-frame clones and lacks some. The sample lists 200,000 to 250,000 clones, approximately 82% occurring once. Material for sequencing was PBMCs. All receptors come from a woman aged 55-70 years in good health and CMV-seropositive. The CDR3 runs from the conserved cysteine through the conserved F or W. Fields, in order: D gene, clone size, V gene, J gene, CDR3 length, CDR3 DNA, CDR3 protein. The D gene is left open where the match is weak. A row's size may be missing; if present it is once, few, many or a size class.

D gene: NA; clone size: NA; V gene: TRBV18; J gene: TRBJ2-2; CDR3 length: 14; CDR3 DNA: TGTGCCAGCTCACCCCCTTCCAACACCGGGGAGCTGTTTTTT; CDR3 protein: CASSPPSNTGELFF
D gene: TRBD1; clone size: NA; V gene: TRBV7-3; J gene: TRBJ2-5; CDR3 length: 13; CDR3 DNA: TGTGCCAGCAGCTTATGGGACAGAGAGACCCAGTACTTC; CDR3 protein: CASSLWDRETQYF
D gene: NA; clone size: few; V gene: TRBV5-1; J gene: TRBJ1-1; CDR3 length: 15; CDR3 DNA: TGCGCCAGCAGCTTACCTAGTCACGGGGACACTGAAGCTTTCTTT; CDR3 protein: CASSLPSHGDTEAFF
D gene: TRBD2; clone size: NA; V gene: TRBV9; J gene: TRBJ2-2; CDR3 length: 14; CDR3 DNA: TGTGCCAGCAGCCGGGGGGGGAACACCGGGGAGCTGTTTTTT; CDR3 protein: CASSRGGNTGELFF
D gene: TRBD1; clone size: NA; V gene: TRBV6-5; J gene: TRBJ1-1; CDR3 length: 15; CDR3 DNA: TGTGCCAGCAGTTCGCGGACAGGGGAGGACACTGAAGCTTTCTTT; CDR3 protein: CASSSRTGEDTEAFF
D gene: NA; clone size: once; V gene: TRBV28; J gene: TRBJ1-2; CDR3 length: 13; CDR3 DNA: TGTGCCAGCAGTTTAATAGATAGGGAGGGCTACACCTTC; CDR3 protein: CASSLIDREGYTF
D gene: TRBD1; clone size: NA; V gene: TRBV11-3; J gene: TRBJ2-1; CDR3 length: 13; CDR3 DNA: TGTGCCAGTGGGGACAGCTCCTACAATGAGCAGTTCTTC; CDR3 protein: CASGDSSYNEQFF
D gene: NA; clone size: NA; V gene: TRBV6-1; J gene: TRBJ1-1; CDR3 length: 12; CDR3 DNA: TGTGCCAGCAGTGAAACGACAGGTGAAGCTTTCTTT; CDR3 protein: CASSETTGEAFF
D gene: TRBD1; clone size: NA; V gene: TRBV30; J gene: TRBJ2-7; CDR3 length: 14; CDR3 DNA: TGTGCCTGGAGTGAGACAGGGGTCTCCTACGAGCAGTACTTC; CDR3 protein: CAWSETGVSYEQYF
D gene: NA; clone size: NA; V gene: TRBV30; J gene: TRBJ1-1; CDR3 length: 13; CDR3 DNA: TGTGCCTGGAAGGGGGGGACGCCAATTGAAGCTTTCTTT; CDR3 protein: CAWKGGTPIEAFF
D gene: TRBD2; clone size: NA; V gene: TRBV5-1; J gene: TRBJ2-5; CDR3 length: 14; CDR3 DNA: TGCGCCAGCAGCTCGGGACTAGTCCAAGAGACCCAGTACTTC; CDR3 protein: CASSSGLVQETQYF
D gene: NA; clone size: once; V gene: TRBV7-9; J gene: TRBJ2-7; CDR3 length: 13; CDR3 DNA: TGTGCCAGCAGCCCTCCGGAGGCGGACGAGCAGTACTTC; CDR3 protein: CASSPPEADEQYF
D gene: TRBD2; clone size: NA; V gene: TRBV6-1; J gene: TRBJ2-1; CDR3 length: 15; CDR3 DNA: TGTGCCAGCAATACTCCGGGGGGGTCCTACAATGAGCAGTTCTTC; CDR3 protein: CASNTPGGSYNEQFF
D gene: NA; clone size: NA; V gene: TRBV5-5; J gene: TRBJ1-4; CDR3 length: 16; CDR3 DNA: TGTGCCAGCAGCTGGGGCGCGGACAGACGGAATGAAAAACTGTTTTTT; CDR3 protein: CASSWGADRRNEKLFF
D gene: NA; clone size: NA; V gene: TRBV19; J gene: TRBJ1-1; CDR3 length: 13; CDR3 DNA: TGTGCCAGTATATCGGGGGGAAGGACTGAAGCTTTCTTT; CDR3 protein: CASISGGRTEAFF
D gene: NA; clone size: once; V gene: TRBV5-1; J gene: TRBJ1-2; CDR3 length: 13; CDR3 DNA: TGCGCCAGCAGCCCCGGACAGAACTATGGCTACACCTTC; CDR3 protein: CASSPGQNYGYTF
D gene: NA; clone size: NA; V gene: TRBV5-4; J gene: TRBJ1-2; CDR3 length: 16; CDR3 DNA: TGTGCCAGCAGCCTGGGACTCCAGCGAACTAACTATGGCTACACCTTC; CDR3 protein: CASSLGLQRTNYGYTF
D gene: TRBD1; clone size: NA; V gene: TRBV11-2; J gene: TRBJ2-7; CDR3 length: 15; CDR3 DNA: TGTGCCAGCAGCTTGCTATCCGGGACAGGGTCCGAGCAGTACTTC; CDR3 protein: CASSLLSGTGSEQYF
D gene: NA; clone size: NA; V gene: TRBV5-5; J gene: TRBJ2-7; CDR3 length: 15; CDR3 DNA: TGTGCCAGCAGCTTGGAGCTTCTTAGCTCCTACGAGCAGTACTTC; CDR3 protein: CASSLELLSSYEQYF
D gene: TRBD1; clone size: NA; V gene: TRBV27; J gene: TRBJ1-1; CDR3 length: 16; CDR3 DNA: TGTGCCAGCAGTTTATGGTCCCAGGGGGGGAACACTGAAGCTTTCTTT; CDR3 protein: CASSLWSQGGNTEAFF
D gene: NA; clone size: NA; V gene: TRBV4-1; J gene: TRBJ2-4; CDR3 length: 17; CDR3 DNA: TGCGCCAGCAGCCAAGATAATGGCGGGATGACCAAAAACATTCAGTACTTC; CDR3 protein: CASSQDNGGMTKNIQYF
D gene: TRBD1; clone size: NA; V gene: TRBV29-1; J gene: TRBJ2-7; CDR3 length: 14; CDR3 DNA: TGCAGCTTTCAGAGACAGGGGCCATCCTACGAGCAGTACTTC; CDR3 protein: CSFQRQGPSYEQYF
D gene: NA; clone size: NA; V gene: TRBV19; J gene: TRBJ2-2; CDR3 length: 15; CDR3 DNA: TGTGCCAGTATCTGGAGTCATTTAAACACCGGGGAGCTGTTTTTT; CDR3 protein: CASIWSHLNTGELFF
D gene: NA; clone size: NA; V gene: TRBV14; J gene: TRBJ2-6; CDR3 length: 20; CDR3 DNA: TGTGCCAGCAGCCAATATAAGACAGGCCTTCTTTTCTCTGGGGCCAACGTCCTGACTTTC; CDR3 protein: CASSQYKTGLLFSGANVLTF
D gene: NA; clone size: few; V gene: TRBV4-1; J gene: TRBJ2-6; CDR3 length: 14; CDR3 DNA: TGCGCCAGCAGCTCCCAGGCTGGGGCCAACGTCCTGACTTTC; CDR3 protein: CASSSQAGANVLTF
D gene: TRBD1; clone size: NA; V gene: TRBV19; J gene: TRBJ1-5; CDR3 length: 15; CDR3 DNA: TGTGCCAGTAGAACGACAGGGAATAGCAATCAGCCCCAGCATTTT; CDR3 protein: CASRTTGNSNQPQHF
D gene: NA; clone size: NA; V gene: TRBV19; J gene: TRBJ2-5; CDR3 length: 13; CDR3 DNA: TGTGCCAGTAGCCCCGCCCTTAGCGGGACCCAGTACTTC; CDR3 protein: CASSPALSGTQYF
D gene: TRBD2; clone size: NA; V gene: TRBV5-1; J gene: TRBJ2-1; CDR3 length: 16; CDR3 DNA: TGCGCCAGCAGCTCGCGAAGGACTAGCGGGAGCAATGAGCAGTTCTTC; CDR3 protein: CASSSRRTSGSNEQFF
D gene: NA; clone size: NA; V gene: TRBV11-2; J gene: TRBJ2-7; CDR3 length: 12; CDR3 DNA: TGTGCCAGCACCCTAGCAGGTTACGAGCAGTACTTC; CDR3 protein: CASTLAGYEQYF
D gene: TRBD2; clone size: NA; V gene: TRBV12-5; J gene: TRBJ2-1; CDR3 length: 16; CDR3 DNA: TGTGCTAGTGGTTTGGTACTGGGACTAGCGGGACTTGAGCAGTTCTTC; CDR3 protein: CASGLVLGLAGLEQFF